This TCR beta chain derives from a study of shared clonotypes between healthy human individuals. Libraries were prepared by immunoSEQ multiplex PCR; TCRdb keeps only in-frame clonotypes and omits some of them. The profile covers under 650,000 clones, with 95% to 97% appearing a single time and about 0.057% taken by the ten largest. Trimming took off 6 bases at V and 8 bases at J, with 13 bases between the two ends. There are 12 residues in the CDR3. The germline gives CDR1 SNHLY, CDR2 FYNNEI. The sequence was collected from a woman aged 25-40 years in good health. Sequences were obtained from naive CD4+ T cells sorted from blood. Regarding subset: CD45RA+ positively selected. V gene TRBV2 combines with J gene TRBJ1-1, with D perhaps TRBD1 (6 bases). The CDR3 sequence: CASSAEGGEAFF. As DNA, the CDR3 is TGTGCCAGCAGCGCCGAGGGGGGGGAAGCTTTCTTT.